What follows is one T cell receptor beta chain and its context. This receptor's antigen is unknown. Base quality data are lacking; no much larger clone is found one base away. The data are from a study of beta chain features in type 1 diabetes (dated by TCRdb to 2016 to 2019). A note on the overall study: Mean age, gender distribution, total cell number and subset yield were not different between patients and healthy donors. Across all samples, roughly 110,000,000 sorted cells were examined, and cell number per subset correlated strongly with RNA yield. In the study, TCRB repertoires of sorted circulating CD4+ T cell subsets from recently diagnosed type 1 diabetes patients were compared with those of matched healthy donors. Regulatory and stem cell-like memory subsets were isolated from only 8 patients and about 8 healthy donors, whereas naive and central memory subsets came from all 30 or so donors.

CDR1 and CDR2 are read off the germline V gene as KGHSH and LQKENI. V is shortened by 4 bases, J by 5 bases, and the region joining them spans 11 bases. From the cysteine through the phenylalanine, the CDR3 covers 13 amino acids. CDR3 DNA only is kept here, 39 bases in frame from base 1. All of the isolated RNA was reverse transcribed with the High Capacity cDNA Reverse Transcription Kit, so expressed TCRB transcripts were sequenced. Deep immunoSEQ sequencing was applied to naive, central memory and regulatory T cell samples, giving an average of roughly 3.5 million total reads per sample. Sorted cells were lysed in RLT buffer and RNA was extracted with DNase-treated RNeasy Micro or Mini kits, depending on cell number. To prevent cross-contamination, every cell subset was processed on its own, while patient and healthy donor samples were processed together. The immunoSEQ multiplex PCR was used to amplify TCRB sequences from cDNA, generating 87-bp fragments that spanned the CDR3 region. Amplicons were sequenced on the Illumina HiSeq platform. The published analysis was carried out like this. PCR bias was corrected computationally using synthetic template baselines, and reads within Hamming distance 2 were collapsed, with unmergeable singletons discarded. Reads were aligned to IMGT to assign V, D and J genes, CDR3 length, and insertions or deletions at six rearrangement sites. Within each subset, clonotype counts were normalized to sorted cell number, and only after that were true diversity and Gini coefficients computed with the tcR R package. Repertoire sharing was quantified using the overlap coefficient calculated on TCRB nucleotide sequences. Out-of-frame TCRB sequences from naive cells were analyzed to stand in for the pre-selection repertoire. Imported from immuneACCESS, the table was reduced by TCRdb to in-frame sequences with V and J called. These copies leave out some clones; in studies compared against another copy, an unresolved V gene accounts for under half, and the cause of the remainder is not known. D and trimming were read from the DNA, whereas the V and J calls and clone size are those reported in that table. For this sample there are under 450,000 clones; about 15% appear just once. Together, the top ten hold 0.035% to 0.045% of the sample.

What the authors observed across the whole study: Shorter templates might have been favored by PCR, but patient and control samples were amplified and corrected together, so both groups would have been affected equally by any skew. Naive, central memory and regulatory TCRB repertoires appeared to be more alike among patients than among healthy donors. In all four CD4+ subsets, TCRB CDR3 length was moderately but significantly shorter in type 1 diabetes patients. At VDJ recombination sites, type 1 diabetes patients had fewer insertions and more deleted nucleotides, which implies abnormalities in thymic rearrangement. Because small numbers of individuals were included in the HLA sub-analyses, any influence of HLA type on TCRB rearrangement was left unresolved. Sequencing cDNA rather than genomic DNA could over-represent highly expressing activated cells, although activation and CD3 levels did not differ between groups.

Each donor gave one peripheral blood draw, averaging about 120 mL, which was collected into heparinised tubes. Using a panel that included CD45RO, CCR7, CD25, CD127, CD95 and CD27, naive, central memory, regulatory and stem cell-like memory CD4+ T cells were sorted on a BD FACSAria II. Every sorted population had a purity above 95%. Right away, PBMCs were isolated by Lymphoprep density gradient centrifugation and were stained directly, with no culture step. So that batch effects would be minimized, each experiment stained and sorted samples in pairs, pairing one healthy donor with one patient. The sequence derives from a man under 40 in good health. Sequencing was done on a sample of naive CD4+ T cells from blood. The cell subset or site label for this specimen denotes: true naive CD4+ T cells. The chain was built from TRBV18 and TRBJ1-1, with an unclear D gene assignment. DNA sequence: TGTGCCAGCTCACGCGTGGGAGGGACTGAAGCTTTCTTT. Its translation is CASSRVGGTEAFF.